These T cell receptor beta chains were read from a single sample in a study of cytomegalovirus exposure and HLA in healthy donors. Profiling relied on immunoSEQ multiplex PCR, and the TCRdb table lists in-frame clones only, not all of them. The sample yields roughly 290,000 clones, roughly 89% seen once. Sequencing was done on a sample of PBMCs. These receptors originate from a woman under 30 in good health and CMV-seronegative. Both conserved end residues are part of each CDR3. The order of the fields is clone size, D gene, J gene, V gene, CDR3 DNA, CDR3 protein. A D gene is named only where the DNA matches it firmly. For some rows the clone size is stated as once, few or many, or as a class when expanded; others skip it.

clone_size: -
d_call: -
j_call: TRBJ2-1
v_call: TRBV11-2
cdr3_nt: TGTGCCGGCAGTAAATGGGCAGAGAGATACAATGAGCAGTTCTTC
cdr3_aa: CAGSKWAERYNEQFF

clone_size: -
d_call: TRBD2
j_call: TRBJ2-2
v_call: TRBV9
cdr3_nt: TGTGCCAGCAGCATCGGGACTAGCGGACCGAACACCGGGGAGCTGTTTTTT
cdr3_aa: CASSIGTSGPNTGELFF

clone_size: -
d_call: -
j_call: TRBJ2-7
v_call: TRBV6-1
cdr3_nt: TGTGCCAGCAGTGAAGGGGACATGCGTAAGTACTTC
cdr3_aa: CASSEGDMRKYF

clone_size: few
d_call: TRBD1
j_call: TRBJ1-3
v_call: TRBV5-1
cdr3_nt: TGCGCCAGCAGTAGGGGGATACTGGACAGGTCCTACTCCTCTGGAAACACCATATATTTT
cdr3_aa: CASSRGILDRSYSSGNTIYF

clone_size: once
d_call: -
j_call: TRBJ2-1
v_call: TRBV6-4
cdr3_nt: TGTGCCAGCAGTCAGACAGTTGCTTTCTACAATGAGCAGTTCTTC
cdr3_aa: CASSQTVAFYNEQFF

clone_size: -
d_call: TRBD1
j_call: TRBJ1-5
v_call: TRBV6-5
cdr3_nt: TGTGCCAGCAGTTCTCGAAGACAGGGGGGTAATCAGCCCCAGCATTTT
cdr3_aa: CASSSRRQGGNQPQHF

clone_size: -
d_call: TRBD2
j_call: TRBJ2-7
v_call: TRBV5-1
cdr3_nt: TGCGCCAGCAGCTTCGAAGGGACTAGCGGGGGCTACGAGCAGTACTTC
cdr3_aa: CASSFEGTSGGYEQYF

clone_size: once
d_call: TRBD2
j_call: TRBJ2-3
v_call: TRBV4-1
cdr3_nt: TGCGCCAGCAGCCAACGGGGTGGGGGGGCAGATACGCAGTATTTT
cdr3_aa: CASSQRGGGADTQYF

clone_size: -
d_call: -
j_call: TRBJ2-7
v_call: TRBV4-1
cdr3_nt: TGCGCCAGCAGCCAGGCCGGGACTCGTGCCTACGAGCAGTACTTC
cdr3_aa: CASSQAGTRAYEQYF

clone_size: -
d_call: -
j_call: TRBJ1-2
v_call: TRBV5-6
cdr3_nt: TGTGCCAGCAGCTCCCGACAGGCGTACGATGGCTACACCTTC
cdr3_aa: CASSSRQAYDGYTF

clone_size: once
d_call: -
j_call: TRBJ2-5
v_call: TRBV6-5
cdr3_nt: TGTGCCAGCAGTTCCCGGGAGACCCAGTACTTC
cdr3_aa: CASSSRETQYF

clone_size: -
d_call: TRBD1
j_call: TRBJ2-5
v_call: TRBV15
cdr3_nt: TGTGCCACCAGCAGCGACAGGGGTTCGCAAGAGACCCAGTACTTC
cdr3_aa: CATSSDRGSQETQYF

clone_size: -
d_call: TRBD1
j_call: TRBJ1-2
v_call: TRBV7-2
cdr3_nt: TGTGCCAGCAGCTTAGGGTGGGACAGGGGAAGGGGGAACTATGGCTACACCTTC
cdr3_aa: CASSLGWDRGRGNYGYTF

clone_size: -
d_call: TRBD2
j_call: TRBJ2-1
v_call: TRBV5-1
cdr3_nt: TGCGCCAGCAGTTTGACTAGCGGCCAAAGCGGGCAGTTCTTC
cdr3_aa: CASSLTSGQSGQFF

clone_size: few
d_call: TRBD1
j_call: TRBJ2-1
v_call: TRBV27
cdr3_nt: TGTGCCAGCAGTGCCACCCGGACAGGGCCCAATATTAACAATGAGCAGTTCTTC
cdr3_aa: CASSATRTGPNINNEQFF

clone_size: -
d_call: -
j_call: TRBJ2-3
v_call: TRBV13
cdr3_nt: TGTGCCAGCAGCTTATTCGAGGGTGAGGATACGCAGTATTTT
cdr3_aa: CASSLFEGEDTQYF

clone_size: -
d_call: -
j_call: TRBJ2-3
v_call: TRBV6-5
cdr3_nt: TGTGCCAGCAGTAATCAGGGAGATACGCAGTATTTT
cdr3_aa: CASSNQGDTQYF

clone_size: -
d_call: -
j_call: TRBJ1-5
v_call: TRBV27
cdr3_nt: TGTGCCAGCAGCCTAACAGGGCTTTGGGAGCCCCAGCATTTT
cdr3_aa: CASSLTGLWEPQHF

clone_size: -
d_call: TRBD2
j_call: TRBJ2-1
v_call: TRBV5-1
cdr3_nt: TGCGCCAGCAGCTTGGGACTAGCGGGGGCCTCCTACAATGAGCAGTTCTTC
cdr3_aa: CASSLGLAGASYNEQFF

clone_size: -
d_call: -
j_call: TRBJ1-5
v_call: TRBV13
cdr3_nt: TGTGCCAGCAGCTTACGGGGGGTGAATCAGCCCCAGCATTTT
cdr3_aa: CASSLRGVNQPQHF

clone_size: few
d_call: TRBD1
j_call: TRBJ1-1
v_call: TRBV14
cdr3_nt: TGTGCCAGCAGCAGGGGGCTGGGCACTGAAGCTTTCTTT
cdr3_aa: CASSRGLGTEAFF

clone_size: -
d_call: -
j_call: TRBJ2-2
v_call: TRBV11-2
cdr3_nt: TGTGCCAGCAGCTCAGGGCACGACGGGGAGCTGTTTTTT
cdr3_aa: CASSSGHDGELFF

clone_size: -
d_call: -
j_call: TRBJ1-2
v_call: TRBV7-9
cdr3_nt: TGTGCCAGCAGCCTTACGAATCACGAACTTAACTATGGCTACACCTTC
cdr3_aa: CASSLTNHELNYGYTF

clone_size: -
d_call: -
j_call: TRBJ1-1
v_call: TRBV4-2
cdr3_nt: TGTGCCAGCAGCCAAGTCGGGACACGACCTTTTTCGTCGGGCAACACTGAAGCTTTCTTT
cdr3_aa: CASSQVGTRPFSSGNTEAFF

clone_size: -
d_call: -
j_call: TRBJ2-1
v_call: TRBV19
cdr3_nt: TGTGCCAGTAGTATAGGGTGGGGGGGGCGCTTTAATGAGCAGTTCTTC
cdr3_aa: CASSIGWGGRFNEQFF

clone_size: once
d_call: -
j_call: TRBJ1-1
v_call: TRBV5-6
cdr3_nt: TGTGCCAGCAGCTCCCCCGCAGGCCGATTGAACACTGAAGCTTTCTTT
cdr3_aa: CASSSPAGRLNTEAFF

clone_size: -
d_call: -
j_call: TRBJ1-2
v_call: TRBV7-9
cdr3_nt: TGTTCCAGCAGCCCGGACACGGGTAACTATGGCTACACCTTC
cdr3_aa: CSSSPDTGNYGYTF

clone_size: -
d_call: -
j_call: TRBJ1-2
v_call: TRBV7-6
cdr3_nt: TGTGCCAGCAGCTTCTTCCAGGGGTACGCGAACTATGGCTACACCTTC
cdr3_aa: CASSFFQGYANYGYTF

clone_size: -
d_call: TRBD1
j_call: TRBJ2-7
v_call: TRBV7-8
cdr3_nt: TGTGCCAGCAGCTTTGGGGTGGGCCGGACAGGGACTGGGGCCGAGCAGTACTTC
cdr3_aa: CASSFGVGRTGTGAEQYF

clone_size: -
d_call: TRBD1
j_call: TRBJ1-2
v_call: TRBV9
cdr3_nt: TGTGCCAGCAGCGCCGAGACAGGGGGCTTTAACTATGGCTACACCTTC
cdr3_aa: CASSAETGGFNYGYTF

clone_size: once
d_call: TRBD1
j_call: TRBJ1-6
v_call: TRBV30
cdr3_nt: TGTGCCTGGAGTGCCGGACAGGGTTTAAATTCCCCCCTCCACTTT
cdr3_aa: CAWSAGQGLNSPLHF

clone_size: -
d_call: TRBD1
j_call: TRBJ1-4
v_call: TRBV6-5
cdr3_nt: TGTGCCAGCAGTATCTTACAGGGGTTAAATGAAAAACTGTTTTTT
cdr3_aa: CASSILQGLNEKLFF

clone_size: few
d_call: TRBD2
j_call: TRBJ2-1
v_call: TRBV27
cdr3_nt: TGTGCCAGCAGTTTTTACGGGGGGGGAGTCAATGAGCAGTTCTTC
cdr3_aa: CASSFYGGGVNEQFF

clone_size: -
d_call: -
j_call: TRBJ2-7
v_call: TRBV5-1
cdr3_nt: TGCGCCAGCAGCTTGACTACATCCTACGAGCAGTACTTC
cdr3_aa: CASSLTTSYEQYF

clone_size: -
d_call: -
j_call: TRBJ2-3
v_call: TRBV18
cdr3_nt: TGTGCCAGCTCACCCCGAGCAGGGTTGGGGACAGATACGCAGTATTTT
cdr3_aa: CASSPRAGLGTDTQYF

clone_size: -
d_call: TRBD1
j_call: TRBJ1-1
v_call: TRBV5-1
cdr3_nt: TGCGCCAGCAGCTGGACAGGGGCGGACACTGAAGCTTTCTTT
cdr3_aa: CASSWTGADTEAFF

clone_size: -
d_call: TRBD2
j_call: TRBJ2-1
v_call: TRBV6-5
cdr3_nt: TGTGCCAGCAGTTACGAGCGGGGGGCTCCCAATGAGCAGTTCTTC
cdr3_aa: CASSYERGAPNEQFF

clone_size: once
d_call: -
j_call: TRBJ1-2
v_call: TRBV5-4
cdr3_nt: TGTGCCAGCAGCTTAGCAAGTTACTATGGCTACACCTTC
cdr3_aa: CASSLASYYGYTF

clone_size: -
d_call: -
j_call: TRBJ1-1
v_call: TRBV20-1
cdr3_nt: TGCAGTGCTTCGGTGAACACTGAAGCTTTCTTT
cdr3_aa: CSASVNTEAFF

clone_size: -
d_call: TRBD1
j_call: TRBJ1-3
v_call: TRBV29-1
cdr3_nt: TGCAGCGTCGCACAGGGGAGTAACGCTGGAAACACCATATATTTT
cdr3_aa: CSVAQGSNAGNTIYF

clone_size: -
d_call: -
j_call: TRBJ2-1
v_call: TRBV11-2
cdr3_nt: TGTGCCAGCAGCTCGCAACTTCCTAGCGCGGTTTACAATGAGCAGTTCTTC
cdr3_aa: CASSSQLPSAVYNEQFF

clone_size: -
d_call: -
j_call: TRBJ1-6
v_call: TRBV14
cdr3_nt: TGTGCCAGCAGCCAAGTGGCGGGAATGTCACCCCTCCACTTT
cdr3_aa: CASSQVAGMSPLHF

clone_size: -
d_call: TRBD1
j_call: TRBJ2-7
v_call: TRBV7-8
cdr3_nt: TGTGCCAGCAGCTTTGGACAGGCGGCCTACGAGCAGTACTTC
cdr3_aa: CASSFGQAAYEQYF

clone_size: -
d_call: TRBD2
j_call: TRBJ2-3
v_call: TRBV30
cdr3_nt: TGTGCCTGGATCACCTCCGAGGGACTAGCGGCCGACGACGATCCGGTCGATACGCAGTATTTT
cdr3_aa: CAWITSEGLAADDDPVDTQYF

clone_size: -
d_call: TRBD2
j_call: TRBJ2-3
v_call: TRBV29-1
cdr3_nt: TGCAGCGTTCGTGAGGGAGGGGCAGATACGCAGTATTTT
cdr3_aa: CSVREGGADTQYF

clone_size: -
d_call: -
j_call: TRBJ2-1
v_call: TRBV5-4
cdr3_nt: TGTGCCAGCAGCTTGGGGACTTACAGCTCCTACAATGAGCAGTTCTTC
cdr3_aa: CASSLGTYSSYNEQFF

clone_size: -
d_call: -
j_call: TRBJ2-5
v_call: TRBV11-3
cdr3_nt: TGTGCCAGCAGCTTGCGCTGGCAAGAGACCCAGTACTTC
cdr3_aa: CASSLRWQETQYF

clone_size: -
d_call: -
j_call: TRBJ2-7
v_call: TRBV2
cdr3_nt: TGTGCCAGCAGCTCAAGGGGCTTCGACGAGCAGTACTTC
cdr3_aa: CASSSRGFDEQYF

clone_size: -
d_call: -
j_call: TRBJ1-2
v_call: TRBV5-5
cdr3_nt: TGTGCCAGCAGCTTGTCCGGTTGGGGCGATGGCTACACCTTC
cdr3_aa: CASSLSGWGDGYTF

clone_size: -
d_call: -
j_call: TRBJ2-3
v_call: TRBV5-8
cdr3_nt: TGTGCCAGCAACGAGGGGGTTAGGTTAGTAGATACGCAGTATTTT
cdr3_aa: CASNEGVRLVDTQYF

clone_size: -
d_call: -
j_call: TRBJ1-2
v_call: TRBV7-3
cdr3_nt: TGTGCCAGCAGCTTCGGAGGGACCGGCACTAACTATGGCTACACCTTC
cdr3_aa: CASSFGGTGTNYGYTF

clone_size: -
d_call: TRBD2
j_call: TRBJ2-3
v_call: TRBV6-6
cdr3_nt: TGTGCCAGCAGTTCCCCTCAAGCGGGGGGCACAGATACGCAGTATTTT
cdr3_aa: CASSSPQAGGTDTQYF

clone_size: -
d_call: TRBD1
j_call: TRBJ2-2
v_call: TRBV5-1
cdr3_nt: TGCGCCAGCAGCCGAGGGACAGCCGGGGAGCTGTTTTTT
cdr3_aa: CASSRGTAGELFF

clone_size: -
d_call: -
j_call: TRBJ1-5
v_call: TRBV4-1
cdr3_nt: TGCGCCAGCAGCCTGAATGGGCAGGAATATAGCAATCAGCCCCAGCATTTT
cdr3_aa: CASSLNGQEYSNQPQHF

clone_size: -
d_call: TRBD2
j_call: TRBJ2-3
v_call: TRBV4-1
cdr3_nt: TGCGCCAGCAGCCACGGACTAGCGGCGGATACGCAGTATTTT
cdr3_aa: CASSHGLAADTQYF

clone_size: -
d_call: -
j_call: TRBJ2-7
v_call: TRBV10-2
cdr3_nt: TGCGCCAGCACCTTAGACTTCTCTAGCGCCCCTTTCTACGAGCAGTACTTC
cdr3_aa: CASTLDFSSAPFYEQYF

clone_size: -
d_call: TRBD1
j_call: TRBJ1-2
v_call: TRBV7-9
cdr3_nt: TGTGCCAGCAGCTTACCAGGGGGCATCGGTGGCTACACCTTC
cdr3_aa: CASSLPGGIGGYTF

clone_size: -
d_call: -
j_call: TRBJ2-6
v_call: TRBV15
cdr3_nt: TGTGCCACCAGCAGAGAGAACAGGCCCTCTGGGGCCAACGTCCTGACTTTC
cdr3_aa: CATSRENRPSGANVLTF

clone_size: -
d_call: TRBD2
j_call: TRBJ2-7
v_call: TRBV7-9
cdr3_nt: TGTTCCAGCAGCTTTTTAGACGGGGGGAACTACGAGCAGTACTTC
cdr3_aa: CSSSFLDGGNYEQYF

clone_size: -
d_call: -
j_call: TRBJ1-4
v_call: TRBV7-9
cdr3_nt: TGTGCCAGCAGCTTAGATTTCTCCAGGGCGGTTAAGAATGAAAAACTGTTTTTT
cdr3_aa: CASSLDFSRAVKNEKLFF